These T cell receptor beta chains were read from a single sample in a study of beta chain features in type 1 diabetes. Repertoires were generated with immunoSEQ multiplex PCR, while TCRdb's copy carries only in-frame clones and drops some. The repertoire consists of roughly 140,000 clones, with 10% to 13% occurring once and the leading ten covering approximately 0.46%. The material sequenced was central memory CD4+ T cells from blood. All receptors come from a man aged 25 to 40 with type 1 diabetes. Each CDR3 is given without its conserved first and last residue. Each record gives: J gene, V gene, CDR3 protein.

TRBJ2-3 TRBV7-2 ASTSGLAHTDTQY
TRBJ1-4 TRBV14 ASSQDLSTLSEKLF
- TRBV5-6 ASSFQGGASYEQY
TRBJ2-3 TRBV25-1 ASSDHRGGDTQY
TRBJ1-5 TRBV19 ASSRGFNQPQH
TRBJ2-7 TRBV30 AWSSSGRGYEQY
TRBJ2-4 TRBV5-1 ASSLLDLKNIQY
TRBJ1-1 TRBV5-1 ASSLGTPEAEAF
TRBJ2-7 TRBV9 ASSPGNSYEQY
TRBJ1-2 TRBV28 ASSSLRGLGYT
TRBJ1-1 TRBV7-8 ASKSGGDTEAF
TRBJ1-1 TRBV28 ASSLAAMNTEAF
TRBJ2-5 TRBV7-3 ASSRTRAEETQY
TRBJ2-7 TRBV27 ASSLLTGDEQY
TRBJ1-4 TRBV7-9 ASSFGQGTEKLF
TRBJ2-7 TRBV5-6 ASSRGTQGWSRSYEQY
TRBJ2-5 TRBV4-2 ASSQEGTGDGETQY
TRBJ2-2 TRBV7-9 ASSIQSTGELF
TRBJ2-7 TRBV18 ASSSTSGGSYEQY
TRBJ1-1 TRBV4-3 ASSQEDLGGTEAF
TRBJ2-7 TRBV28 ASSGAGTLYEQY
TRBJ1-5 TRBV21-1 ASSTRGLGNQPQH
TRBJ1-2 TRBV6-5 ASSTGRVGYGYT
TRBJ1-1 TRBV5-1 ASSSLTGMGAF
TRBJ2-1 TRBV4-3 ASSQRGGAGGVEQF